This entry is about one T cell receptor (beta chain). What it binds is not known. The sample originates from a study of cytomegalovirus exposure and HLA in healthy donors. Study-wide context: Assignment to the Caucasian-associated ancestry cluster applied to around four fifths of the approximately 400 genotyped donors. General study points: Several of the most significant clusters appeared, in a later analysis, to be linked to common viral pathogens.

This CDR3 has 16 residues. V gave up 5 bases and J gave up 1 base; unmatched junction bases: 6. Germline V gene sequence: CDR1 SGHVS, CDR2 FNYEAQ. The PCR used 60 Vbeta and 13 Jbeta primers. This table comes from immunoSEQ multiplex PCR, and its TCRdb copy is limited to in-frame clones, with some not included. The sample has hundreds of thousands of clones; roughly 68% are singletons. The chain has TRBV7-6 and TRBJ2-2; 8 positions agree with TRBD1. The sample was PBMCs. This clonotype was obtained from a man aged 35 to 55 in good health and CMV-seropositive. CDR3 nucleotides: TGTGCCAGCAGCCACCCTGGACAGGGGAACACCGGGGAGCTGTTTTTT. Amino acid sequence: CASSHPGQGNTGELFF.